The clone carrying this T cell receptor beta chain has a handful of counts. Its matching antigen is unknown. Different DNA sequences within this sample yield the same CDR3. The sample originates from a study of OX40 agonist ivuxolimab in advanced cancers. Across the whole study: The treatment was a fully human IgG2 OX40 agonist, ivuxolimab. Findings and limits, study-wide: Not determined was the antigen specificity of the expanded peripheral T cells.

The germline V gene has CDR1 LGHNA and CDR2 YSLEER. CDR3 size: 14 residues. Losses at the gene ends were 4 bases for V and 1 base for J; bases not matched to a gene: 2. TCRdb's table, derived via immunoSEQ multiplex PCR, lists solely in-frame clones and lacks some. The table lists about 50,000 clones, 82% of them singletons. The sample in question was CD4+ or CD8+ T cells sorted from blood, obtained in a trial of the OX40 agonist ivuxolimab. The TCR comes from an adult with an advanced solid tumor such as melanoma, head and neck, liver or kidney cancer. The chain uses TRBV4-3 and TRBJ1-1; 8 nucleotides match TRBD1. The DNA for the CDR3 is TGCGCCAGCAGCCGCGGACAGGGGAACACTGAAGCTTTCTTT. This sequence encodes CASSRGQGNTEAFF.